Each of the 26 T cell receptor beta chains below was sequenced from the same sample in a study of cytomegalovirus exposure and HLA in healthy donors. PCR amplification relied on 60 Vbeta primers (plus 13 Jbeta primers). Here immunoSEQ multiplex PCR was the method, and the copy in TCRdb shows in-frame clones only, minus some. This table has 150,000 to 200,000 clones, around 84% appearing once. Sequencing used PBMCs. The receptors were sampled from a man aged 40-55 years in good health and CMV-seropositive.

The genes are TRBV5-4 and TRBJ2-4, with TRBD1 matching 11 bases. With 4 bases clipped from V and 7 bases from J, the junction kept 13 bases outside the gene matches. This CDR3 is built from 17 residues. Germline CDR1 reads SGHNT; CDR2 reads YYREEE (reference sequence). The CDR3 spells CASSNPGQGEFWNIQYF. CDR3 DNA: TGTGCCAGCAGCAATCCGGGACAGGGGGAATTTTGGAACATTCAGTACTTC.

V usage is TRBV4-1 and J usage is TRBJ2-1; D is possibly TRBD2 (5 bases). Per germline, CDR1 MGHRA and CDR2 YSYEKL. V dropped 2 bases and J dropped 7 bases, with 9 bases sitting between them. CDR3 length: 13 amino acids. CDR3 in amino acids: CASSQSGKNEQFF. DNA for the CDR3: TGCGCCAGCAGCCAAAGCGGAAAAAATGAGCAGTTCTTC.

The genes are TRBV9 and TRBJ2-1; TRBD2 aligns across 10 bases. Germline CDR1 SGDLS, CDR2 YYNGEE. The V segment lost 0 bases and the J segment 9 bases; nucleotides outside the gene matches: 6. This CDR3 has 15 residues. In DNA form, the CDR3 reads TGTGCCAGCAGCGTAGGTGCTAGCGGGAGTGGTGAGCAGTTCTTC. This sequence encodes CASSVGASGSGEQFF. Full variable domain (missing parts from reference TRBV9 and TRBJ2-1): DSGVTQTPKHLITATGQRVTLRCSPRSGDLSVYWYQQSLDQGLQFLIQYYNGEERAKGNILERFSAQQFPDLHSELNLSSLELGDSALYFCASSVGASGSGEQFFGPGTRLTVL.

The CDR3 DNA reads TGCGCCAGCAGCTCGTACAGGTCTCGGAACACCGGGGAGCTGTTTTTT. Translated, it gives CASSSYRSRNTGELFF. The chain recombines TRBV5-1 with TRBJ2-2, with a weak D call TRBD1 (5 bases). CDR3 length equals 16 residues. From germline, CDR1 is SGHRS and CDR2 YFSETQ. V lost 3 bases, J lost 1 base, and 13 bases lay in between.

This clone has only a few counts. This rearrangement joins TRBV18 to TRBJ2-7; TRBD1 matches at 7 bases. Trimming removed 4 bases from V and 4 bases from J; junction bases left unmatched: 1. The CDR3 contains 12 residues. The germline V gene has CDR1 KGHSH and CDR2 LQKENI. The chain's CDR3 is CASSQGAYEQYF. DNA of the CDR3: TGTGCCAGCTCACAGGGGGCATACGAGCAGTACTTC.

The rearrangement uses TRBV19 and TRBJ2-7; TRBD1 matches at 9 bases. V trimming: 7 bases; J trimming: 4 bases; junction bases outside the gene matches: 8. This CDR3 is 14 amino acids long. Germline V gene sequence: CDR1 LNHDA, CDR2 SQIVND (reference sequence). CDR3 sequence reads: CASTPRDRAYEQYF. CDR3 nucleotides: TGTGCCAGTACTCCTCGGGACAGGGCTTACGAGCAGTACTTC.

The gene calls are TRBV7-8 and TRBJ2-3, with D perhaps matching TRBD2 (6 bases). The CDR3 runs to 15 residues. Trimming cost V 7 bases and J 7 bases, with 21 bases left between them. Germline values: CDR1 SGHVS, CDR2 FQNEAQ. For the CDR3, the DNA is TGTGCCAGCAAGCCCAGGGCGGGAACCCCTAATACGCAGTATTTT. Translated, it gives CASKPRAGTPNTQYF.

The chain joins TRBV18 to TRBJ1-5, with 10 nucleotides matching TRBD1. The CDR3 sequence is 15 residues long. Germline V lookup: CDR1 KGHSH, CDR2 LQKENI. Germline trimming cut 3 bases from V and 3 bases from J; bases unmatched to any gene: 2. The CDR3 sequence: CASSPGQGVNQPQHF. In nucleotides, the CDR3 is TGTGCCAGCTCACCCGGACAGGGGGTCAATCAGCCCCAGCATTTT.

This chain joins TRBV5-4 and TRBJ2-7; TRBD1 matches 12 bases. This CDR3 region has 16 residues. The V and J ends lost 2 bases and 7 bases, in that order; junction bases with no gene match: 10. The V gene's germline CDR1 is SGHNT and CDR2 YYREEE (reference sequence). This chain's CDR3 is CASSFKGQGALSEQYF. In DNA, the CDR3 is TGTGCCAGCAGCTTTAAGGGACAGGGGGCGCTTTCGGAGCAGTACTTC.

J is TRBJ1-5 and V is TRBV29-1, with TRBD1 matching 8 bases. Per the germline V gene, CDR1 is SQVTM and CDR2 is ANQGSEA. The V gene end was trimmed by 5 bases and the J gene end by 1 base; junction bases not matched to a gene: 7. This CDR3 spans 15 amino acids. CDR3 loop: CSVTRTGLSNQPQHF. Written as DNA, the CDR3 is TGCAGCGTTACGCGGACAGGGTTGAGCAATCAGCCCCAGCATTTT. Full variable domain (outside the CDR3, taken from reference TRBV29-1 and TRBJ1-5): SAVISQKPSRDICQRGTSLTIQCQVDSQVTMMFWYRQQPGQSLTLIATANQGSEATYESGFVIDKFPISRPNLTFSTLTVSNMSPEDSSIYLCSVTRTGLSNQPQHFGDGTRLSIL.

The chain has TRBV11-1 and TRBJ2-7; possible D gene TRBD1, 6 bases. Germline V gene data show CDR1 as SGHAT and CDR2 as FQDESV (reference sequence). The CDR3 has 18 amino acids. V shed 5 bases and J shed 2 bases, with 25 bases lying between them. The CDR3 bases are TGTGCCAGCAGCACCATCGGACAGAGGGGGAGTAACACCTACGAGCAGTACTTC. It is translated as CASSTIGQRGSNTYEQYF. Full variable domain (missing parts from reference TRBV11-1 and TRBJ2-7): EAEVAQSPRYKITEKSQAVAFWCDPISGHATLYWYRQILGQGPELLVQFQDESVVDDSQLPKDRFSAERLKGVDSTLKIQPAELGDSAMYLCASSTIGQRGSNTYEQYFGPGTRLTVT.

This clone has only one observation. J is TRBJ1-2 and V is TRBV4-1; D is ambiguous. V dropped 2 bases and J dropped 5 bases, with 18 bases sitting between them. Germline lookup yields CDR1 MGHRA and CDR2 YSYEKL. This CDR3 region has 16 residues. The DNA for the CDR3 is TGCGCCAGCAGCCAACGATGGGAGGTTCTGGGATATGGCTACACCTTC. It translates to CASSQRWEVLGYGYTF.

The V call is TRBV7-9, the J call TRBJ2-1; 11 bases agree with TRBD2. The ends lost 3 bases at V and 0 bases at J; junction bases unmatched: 4. Germline loops: CDR1 SEHNR, CDR2 FQNEAQ (reference sequence). The CDR3 loop spans 17 amino acids. The CDR3 DNA reads as TGTGCCAGCAGCTTTACTAGCGGGAGCCTCTCCTACAATGAGCAGTTCTTC. Protein product: CASSFTSGSLSYNEQFF.

The chain couples TRBV15 to TRBJ2-1, with D perhaps matching TRBD1 (6 bases). Germline lookup yields CDR1 LNHNV and CDR2 YYDKDF (reference sequence). This CDR3 has 12 amino acids. V lost 4 bases and J lost 15, with 16 bases in between. The CDR3 here is CATSIGRDIWFF. The CDR3 nucleotides are TGTGCCACCAGCATAGGCCGGGACATTTGGTTCTTC.

The J gene is TRBJ2-1, the V gene TRBV9; a weak D match, TRBD1 (5 bases). V shed 4 bases and J shed 6 bases, with 14 bases lying between them. Germline lookup yields CDR1 SGDLS and CDR2 YYNGEE. The CDR3 is made up of 14 amino acids. In DNA, the CDR3 is TGTGCCAGCAGCCAAGGACATGGAAGCAATGAGCAGTTCTTC. Translating it yields CASSQGHGSNEQFF.

The gene calls are TRBV6-5 and TRBJ1-4, with D maybe TRBD1 (6 bases). The CDR3 extends over 13 amino acids. Germline V gene data show CDR1 as MNHEY and CDR2 as SVGAGI. Trimming cost V 8 bases and J 7 bases, with 14 bases left between them. The CDR3 sequence: CASRGTGLEKLFF. CDR3 sequence (DNA): TGTGCCAGCCGAGGCACAGGGCTTGAAAAACTGTTTTTT.

The CDR3 region has the DNA TGTGCCAGCAGCAACGAACAGGGCAGCTCCTACAATGAGCAGTTCTTC. Translated, it gives CASSNEQGSSYNEQFF. This rearrangement joins TRBV11-2 to TRBJ2-1, with D possibly being TRBD1 (6 bases). Per the germline V gene, CDR1 is SGHAT and CDR2 is FQNNGV. This CDR3 contains 16 residues. Between the trimmed V and J ends, which lost 5 bases and 0 bases, there was a span of 14 bases.

The chain joins TRBV5-4 to TRBJ2-2, with D possibly being TRBD2 (6 bases). Germline V lookup: CDR1 SGHNT, CDR2 YYREEE (reference sequence). The CDR3 runs to 15 residues. Trimming shortened V by 3 bases and J by 4 bases, and 13 bases separated the two germline ends. The CDR3 region has the DNA TGTGCCAGCAGCTGGGGCGGGGCGGGCACCGGGGAGCTGTTTTTT. Translating gives CASSWGGAGTGELFF.

The rearrangement links TRBV9 to TRBJ1-3, with 7 bases matching TRBD1. Trimming removed 6 bases from V and 3 bases from J; junction bases left unmatched: 3. Germline V CDR1 and CDR2: SGDLS, YYNGEE. This CDR3 comprises 13 residues. CDR3 nucleotides: TGTGCCAGCACCGACAGGGATGGAAACACCATATATTTT. Amino acids: CASTDRDGNTIYF.

This clone has just a few counts. The rearrangement joins TRBV2 to TRBJ2-2; 7 bases fit TRBD2. The CDR3 consists of 14 residues. V gave up 4 bases and J gave up 8 bases; unmatched junction bases: 7. Germline V gives CDR1 SNHLY, CDR2 FYNNEI. CDR3 protein: CASSVAGEVGELFF. CDR3 nucleotide sequence: TGTGCCAGCAGTGTCGCGGGAGAAGTTGGGGAGCTGTTTTTT.

The chain recombines TRBV19 with TRBJ2-4, with TRBD2 matching over 8 bases. Per the germline V gene, CDR1 is LNHDA and CDR2 is SQIVND (reference sequence). The CDR3 runs to 14 residues. The junction had 5 bases not matched to a gene; V was cut back by 4 bases and J by 6 bases. DNA for the CDR3: TGTGCCAGTAGTACCGGGGGGGCCGCAAACATTCAGTACTTC. Protein product: CASSTGGAANIQYF.

The chain is built from TRBV5-1 and TRBJ2-5; 8 bases align to TRBD1. This CDR3 has 15 amino acids. V dropped 5 bases and J dropped 7; count of bases not matched to a gene: 13. Per the germline V gene, CDR1 is SGHRS and CDR2 is YFSETQ. Written as DNA, the CDR3 is TGCGCCAGCAGTTCAGGCGAGACAGGGGCGGCGACCCAGTACTTC. Amino acids: CASSSGETGAATQYF.

The chain joins TRBV7-8 to TRBJ1-5, with 8 bases identical to TRBD1. The CDR3 is 15 residues long. V was clipped by 5 bases and J by 5 bases; unmatched bases: 8. CDR1 is SGHVS and CDR2 is FQNEAQ in the germline V gene. The CDR3 bases are TGTGCCAGCAGCGAGCGGGACAGGCGGGATCAGCCCCAGCATTTT. Translated: CASSERDRRDQPQHF.

The chain couples TRBV11-2 to TRBJ2-5; 8 bases match TRBD1. In germline, CDR1 is SGHAT, CDR2 FQNNGV. This CDR3 region has 14 residues. V dropped 4 bases and J dropped 1; count of bases not matched to a gene: 2. This CDR3 is CASSWTGTQETQYF. CDR3 DNA: TGTGCCAGCAGCTGGACAGGGACCCAAGAGACCCAGTACTTC.

This clone is a singleton in its sample. The gene calls are TRBV5-5 and TRBJ2-4, with TRBD1 identical over 7 bases. The V and J ends lost 6 bases and 3 bases, in that order; junction bases with no gene match: 3. The CDR3 runs 13 residues. Germline lookup yields CDR1 SGHKS and CDR2 YYEKEE (reference sequence). CDR3 in DNA: TGTGCCAGCAAGACAGGGAACAAAAACATTCAGTACTTC. Amino acid sequence: CASKTGNKNIQYF.

The count of this clone is one. The chain joins TRBV4-1 to TRBJ1-2; D might be TRBD1 (6 bases). There are 14 residues in the CDR3. V was cut by 0 bases and J by 4 bases, with 9 bases left in between. Germline CDR1 is MGHRA and CDR2 is YSYEKL. CDR3 DNA: TGCGCCAGCAGCCAAGAAGTGGACAGCTATGGCTACACCTTC. The encoded protein is CASSQEVDSYGYTF.